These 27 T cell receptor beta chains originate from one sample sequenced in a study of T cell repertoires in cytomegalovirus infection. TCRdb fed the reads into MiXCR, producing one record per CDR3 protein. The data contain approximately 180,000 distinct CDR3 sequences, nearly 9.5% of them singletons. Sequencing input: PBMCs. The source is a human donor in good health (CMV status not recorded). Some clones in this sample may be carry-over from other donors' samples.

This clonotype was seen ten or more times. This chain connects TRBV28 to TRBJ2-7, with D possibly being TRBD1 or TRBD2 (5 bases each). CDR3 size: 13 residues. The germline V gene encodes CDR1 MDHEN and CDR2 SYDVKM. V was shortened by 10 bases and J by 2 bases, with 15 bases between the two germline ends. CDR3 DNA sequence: TGTGCCAACTTGGGGGATTCCACCTACGAGCAGTACTTC. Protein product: CANLGDSTYEQYF.

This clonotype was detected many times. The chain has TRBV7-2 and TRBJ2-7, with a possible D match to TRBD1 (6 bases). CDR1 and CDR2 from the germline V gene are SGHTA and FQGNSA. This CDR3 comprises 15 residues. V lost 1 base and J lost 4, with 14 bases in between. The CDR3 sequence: CASSLGSGTIYEQYF. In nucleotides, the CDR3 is TGTGCCAGCAGCTTAGGATCCGGGACAATTTACGAGCAGTACTTC.

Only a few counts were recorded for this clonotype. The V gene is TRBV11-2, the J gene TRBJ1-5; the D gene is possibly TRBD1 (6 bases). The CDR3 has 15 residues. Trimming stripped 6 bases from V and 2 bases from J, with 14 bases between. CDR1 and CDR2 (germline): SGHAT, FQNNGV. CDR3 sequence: CASSRYGGGNQPQHF. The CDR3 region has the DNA TGTGCCAGCAGTCGATACGGGGGCGGCAATCAGCCCCAGCATTTT.

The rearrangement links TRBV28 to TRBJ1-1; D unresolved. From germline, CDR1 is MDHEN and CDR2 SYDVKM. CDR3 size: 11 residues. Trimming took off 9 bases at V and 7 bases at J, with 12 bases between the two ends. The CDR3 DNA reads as TGTGCCAGTCATGATCACAGTGAAGCTTTCTTT. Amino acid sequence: CASHDHSEAFF.

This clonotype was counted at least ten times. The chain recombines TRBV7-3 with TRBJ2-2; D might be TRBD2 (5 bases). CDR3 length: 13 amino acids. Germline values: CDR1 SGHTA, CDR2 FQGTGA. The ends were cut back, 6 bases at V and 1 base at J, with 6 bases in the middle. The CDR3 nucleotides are TGTGCCAGCAGGAGGGTGAACACCGGGGAGCTGTTTTTT. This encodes CASRRVNTGELFF. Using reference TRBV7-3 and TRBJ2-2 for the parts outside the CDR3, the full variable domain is GAGVSQTPSNKVTEKGKYVELRCDPISGHTALYWYRQSLGQGPEFLIYFQGTGAADDSGLPNDRFFAVRPEGSVSTLKIQRTERGDSAVYLCASRRVNTGELFFGEGSRLTVL.

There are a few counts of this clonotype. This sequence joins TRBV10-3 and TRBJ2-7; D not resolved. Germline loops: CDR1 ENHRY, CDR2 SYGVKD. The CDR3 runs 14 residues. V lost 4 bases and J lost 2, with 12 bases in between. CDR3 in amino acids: CAISVKAQTYEQYF. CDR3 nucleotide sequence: TGTGCCATCAGTGTAAAGGCTCAAACCTACGAGCAGTACTTC.

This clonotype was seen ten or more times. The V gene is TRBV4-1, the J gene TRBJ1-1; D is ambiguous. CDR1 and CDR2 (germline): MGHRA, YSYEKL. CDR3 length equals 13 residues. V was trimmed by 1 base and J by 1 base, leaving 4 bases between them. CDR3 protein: CASSQVRNTEAFF. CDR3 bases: TGCGCCAGCAGCCAAGTCCGGAACACTGAAGCTTTCTTT.

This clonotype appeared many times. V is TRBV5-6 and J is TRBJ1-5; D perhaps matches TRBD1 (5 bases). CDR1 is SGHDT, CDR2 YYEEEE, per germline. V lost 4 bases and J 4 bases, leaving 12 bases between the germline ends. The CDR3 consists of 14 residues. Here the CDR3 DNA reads TGTGCCAGCAGCCTGGGACGACTGAATCAGCCCCAGCATTTT. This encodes CASSLGRLNQPQHF.

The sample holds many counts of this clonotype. The CDR3 is CASSPRSSGNTIYF. CDR3 coding DNA: TGTGCCAGCAGCCCGAGGAGCTCTGGAAACACCATATATTTT. The rearrangement links TRBV7-9 to TRBJ1-3; no reliable D call. The length of the CDR3 is 14 residues. V lost 5 bases, J lost 0 bases, and 8 bases lay in between. Germline CDR1 and CDR2: SEHNR and FQNEAQ (reference sequence).

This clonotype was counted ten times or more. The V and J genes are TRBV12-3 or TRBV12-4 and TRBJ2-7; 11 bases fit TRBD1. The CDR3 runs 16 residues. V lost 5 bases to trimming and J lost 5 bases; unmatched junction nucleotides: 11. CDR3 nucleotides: TGTGCCAGCAGTCCGTGGCCGGGACAGGGGGGACACGAGCAGTACTTC. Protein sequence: CASSPWPGQGGHEQYF.

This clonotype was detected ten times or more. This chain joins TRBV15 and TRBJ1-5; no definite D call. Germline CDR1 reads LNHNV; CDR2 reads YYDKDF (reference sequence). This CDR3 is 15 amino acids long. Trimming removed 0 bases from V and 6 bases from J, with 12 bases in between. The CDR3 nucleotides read TGTGCCACCAGCAGAGAGGGATCGGCTTTTCAGCCCCAGCATTTT. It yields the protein CATSREGSAFQPQHF.

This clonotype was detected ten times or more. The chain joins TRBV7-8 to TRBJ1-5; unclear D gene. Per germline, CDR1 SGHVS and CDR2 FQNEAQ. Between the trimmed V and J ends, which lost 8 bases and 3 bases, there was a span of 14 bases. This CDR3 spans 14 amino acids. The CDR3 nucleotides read TGTGCCAGCGCGTTTGGAGGCGCCAATCAGCCCCAGCATTTT. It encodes CASAFGGANQPQHF.

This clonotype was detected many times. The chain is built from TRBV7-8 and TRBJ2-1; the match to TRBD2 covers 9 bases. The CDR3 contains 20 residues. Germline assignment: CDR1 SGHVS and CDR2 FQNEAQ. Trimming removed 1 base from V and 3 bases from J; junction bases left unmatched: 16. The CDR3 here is CASSLGVRLAGRGSYNEQFF. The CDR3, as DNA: TGTGCCAGCAGCTTAGGGGTTCGGCTAGCGGGGCGAGGGAGCTACAATGAGCAGTTCTTC.

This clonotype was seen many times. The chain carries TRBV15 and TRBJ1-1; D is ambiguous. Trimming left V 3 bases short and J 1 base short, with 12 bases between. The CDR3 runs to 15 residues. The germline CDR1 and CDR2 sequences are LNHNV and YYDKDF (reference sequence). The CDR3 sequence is CATSSFYRANTEAFF. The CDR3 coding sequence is TGTGCCACCAGCAGCTTCTATCGGGCGAACACTGAAGCTTTCTTT. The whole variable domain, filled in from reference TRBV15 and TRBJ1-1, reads DAMVIQNPRYQVTQFGKPVTLSCSQTLNHNVMYWYQQKSSQAPKLLFHYYDKDFNNEADTPDNFQSRRPNTSFCFLDIRSPGLGDTAMYLCATSSFYRANTEAFFGQGTRLTVV.

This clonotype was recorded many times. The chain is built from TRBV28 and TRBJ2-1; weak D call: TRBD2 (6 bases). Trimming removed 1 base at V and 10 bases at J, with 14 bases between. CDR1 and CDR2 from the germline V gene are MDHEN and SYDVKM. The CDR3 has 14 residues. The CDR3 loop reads CASSLFSRAGEQFF. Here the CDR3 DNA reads TGTGCCAGCAGTTTATTTTCCAGGGCGGGAGAGCAGTTCTTC.

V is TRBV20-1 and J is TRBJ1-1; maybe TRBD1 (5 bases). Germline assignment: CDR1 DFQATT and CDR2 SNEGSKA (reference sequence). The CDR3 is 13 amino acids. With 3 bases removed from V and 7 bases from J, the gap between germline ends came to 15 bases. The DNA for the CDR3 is TGCAGTGCTAGTCTGTCCAGGGCGGATGAAGCTTTCTTT. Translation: CSASLSRADEAFF.

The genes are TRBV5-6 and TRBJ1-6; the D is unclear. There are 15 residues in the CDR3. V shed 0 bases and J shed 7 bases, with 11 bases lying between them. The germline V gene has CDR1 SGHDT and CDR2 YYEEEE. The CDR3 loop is CASSLVGGLNSPLHF. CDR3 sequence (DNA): TGTGCCAGCAGCTTGGTAGGCGGATTGAATTCACCCCTCCACTTT.

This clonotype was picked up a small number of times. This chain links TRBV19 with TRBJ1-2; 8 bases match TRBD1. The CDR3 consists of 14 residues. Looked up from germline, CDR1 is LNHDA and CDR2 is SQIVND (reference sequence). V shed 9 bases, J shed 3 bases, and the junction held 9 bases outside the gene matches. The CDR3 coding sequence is TGTGCCAGCAAGCCGACAGGGGTTCACTATGGCTACACCTTC. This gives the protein CASKPTGVHYGYTF.

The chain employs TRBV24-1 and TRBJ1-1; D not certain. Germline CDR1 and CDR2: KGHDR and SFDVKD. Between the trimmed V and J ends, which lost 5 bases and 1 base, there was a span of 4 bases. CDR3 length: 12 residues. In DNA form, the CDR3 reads TGTGCCACCAGTGCAGGGAACACTGAAGCTTTCTTT. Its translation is CATSAGNTEAFF.

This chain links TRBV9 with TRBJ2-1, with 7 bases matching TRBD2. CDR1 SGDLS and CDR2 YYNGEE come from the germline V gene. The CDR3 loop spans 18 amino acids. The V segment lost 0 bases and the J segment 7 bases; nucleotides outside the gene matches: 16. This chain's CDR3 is CASSVGSIPWDYGNEQFF. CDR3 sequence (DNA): TGTGCCAGCAGCGTAGGATCGATACCCTGGGACTACGGTAATGAGCAGTTCTTC.

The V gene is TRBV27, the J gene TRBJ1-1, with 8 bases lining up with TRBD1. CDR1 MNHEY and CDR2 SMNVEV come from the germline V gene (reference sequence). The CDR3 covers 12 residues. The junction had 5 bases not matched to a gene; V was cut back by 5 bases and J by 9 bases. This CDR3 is CASSPNRGKAFF. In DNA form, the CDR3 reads TGTGCCAGCAGTCCAAACAGGGGGAAAGCTTTCTTT.

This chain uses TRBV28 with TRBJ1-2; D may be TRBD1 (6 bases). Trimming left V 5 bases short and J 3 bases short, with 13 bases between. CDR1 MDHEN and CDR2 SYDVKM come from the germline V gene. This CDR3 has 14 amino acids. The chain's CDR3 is CASSPSGQHYGYTF. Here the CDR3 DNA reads TGTGCCAGCAGTCCTTCGGGACAACACTATGGCTACACCTTC.

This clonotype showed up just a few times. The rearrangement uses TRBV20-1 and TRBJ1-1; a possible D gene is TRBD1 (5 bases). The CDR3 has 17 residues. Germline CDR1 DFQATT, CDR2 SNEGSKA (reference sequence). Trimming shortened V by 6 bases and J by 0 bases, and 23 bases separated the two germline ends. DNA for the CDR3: TGCAGTGCGGCCCTCTACGGGCGGGGCGAACTGAACACTGAAGCTTTCTTT. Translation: CSAALYGRGELNTEAFF.

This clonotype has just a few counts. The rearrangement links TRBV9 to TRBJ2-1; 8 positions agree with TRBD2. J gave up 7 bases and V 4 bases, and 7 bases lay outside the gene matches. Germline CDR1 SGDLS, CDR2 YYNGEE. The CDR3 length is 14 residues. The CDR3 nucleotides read TGTGCCAGCAGCACAGGACTAGCTGGGAATGAGCAGTTCTTC. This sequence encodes CASSTGLAGNEQFF.

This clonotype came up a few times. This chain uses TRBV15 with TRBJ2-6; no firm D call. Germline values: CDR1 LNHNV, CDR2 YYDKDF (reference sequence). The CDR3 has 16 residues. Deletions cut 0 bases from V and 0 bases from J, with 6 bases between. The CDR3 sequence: CATSRDKSSGANVLTF. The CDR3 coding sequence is TGTGCCACCAGCAGAGATAAGAGCTCTGGGGCCAACGTCCTGACTTTC.

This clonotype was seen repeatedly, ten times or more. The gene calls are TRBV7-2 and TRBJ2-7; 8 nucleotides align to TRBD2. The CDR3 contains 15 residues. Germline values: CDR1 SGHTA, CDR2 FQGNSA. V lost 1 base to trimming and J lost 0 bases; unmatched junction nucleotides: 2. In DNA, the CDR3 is TGTGCCAGCAGCTTAGATCGGGGGGGCTCCTACGAGCAGTACTTC. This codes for CASSLDRGGSYEQYF.

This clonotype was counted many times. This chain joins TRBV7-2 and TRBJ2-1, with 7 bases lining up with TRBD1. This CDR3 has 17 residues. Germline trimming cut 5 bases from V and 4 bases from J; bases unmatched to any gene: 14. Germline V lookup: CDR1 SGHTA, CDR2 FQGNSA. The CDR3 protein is CASSLRGQVASYNEQFF. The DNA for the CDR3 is TGTGCCAGCAGCCTACGTGGACAGGTCGCCAGTTACAATGAGCAGTTCTTC. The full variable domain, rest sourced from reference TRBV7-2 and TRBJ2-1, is GAGVSQSPSNKVTEKGKDVELRCDPISGHTALYWYRQSLGQGLEFLIYFQGNSAPDKSGLPSDRFSAERTGGSVSTLTIQRTQQEDSAVYLCASSLRGQVASYNEQFFGPGTRLTVL.